This T cell receptor (beta chain) appears in the sequencing data of a study of breast tumors, draining lymph nodes, adjacent tissues. The CDR3 is 13 residues long. In germline, CDR1 is DFQATT, CDR2 SNEGSKA (reference sequence). MiXCR, applied by TCRdb to the multiplex PCR reads, yields one record per CDR3 protein. The sample lists about 100,000 distinct CDR3 sequences; 21% were seen once. This clonotype came up many times. At one end, the junction sequence differs from germline, possibly due to a read error. The lymph nodes were axillary draining lymph nodes from breast cancer patients. Sequencing input: axillary lymph node tissue. This chain links TRBV20-1 with TRBJ2-4; D possibly corresponds to TRBD1 (6 bases). This receptor was identified in a female donor with breast cancer. Some clones in this sample may be carry-over from other donors' samples. The CDR3 protein is CSAGDRAKNIQYF. The CDR3 DNA reads TGCAGTGCTGGAGACAGGGCCAAAAACATTCAGTACTTC.